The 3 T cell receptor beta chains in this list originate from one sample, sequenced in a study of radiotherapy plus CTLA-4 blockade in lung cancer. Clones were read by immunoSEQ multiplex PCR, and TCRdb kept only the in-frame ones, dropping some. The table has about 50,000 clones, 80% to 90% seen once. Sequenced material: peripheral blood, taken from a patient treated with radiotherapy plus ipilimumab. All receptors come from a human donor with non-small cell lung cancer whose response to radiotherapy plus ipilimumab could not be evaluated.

CDR3 sequence reads: CASSRGRETEAFF. DNA of the CDR3: TGTGCCAGCAGCAGGGGTAGGGAAACTGAAGCTTTCTTT. V gene TRBV9 combines with J gene TRBJ1-1, with D perhaps TRBD1 (5 bases). Trimming left V 4 bases short and J 5 bases short, with 12 bases between. Germline V gene lookup returns CDR1 SGDLS and CDR2 YYNGEE. The CDR3 spans 13 residues.

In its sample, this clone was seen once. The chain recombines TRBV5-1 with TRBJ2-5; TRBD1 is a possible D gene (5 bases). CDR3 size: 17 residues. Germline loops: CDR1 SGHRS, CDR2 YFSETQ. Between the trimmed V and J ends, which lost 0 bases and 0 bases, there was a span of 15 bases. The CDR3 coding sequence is TGCGCCAGCAGCTTGGCCTCGACAGCAAGAAACCAAGAGACCCAGTACTTC. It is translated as CASSLASTARNQETQYF.

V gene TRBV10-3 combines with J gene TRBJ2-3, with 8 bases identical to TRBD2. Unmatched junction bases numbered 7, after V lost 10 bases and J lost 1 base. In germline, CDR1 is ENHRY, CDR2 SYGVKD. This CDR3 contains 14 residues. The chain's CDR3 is CATGMREGTDTQYF. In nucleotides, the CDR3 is TGTGCCACTGGTATGCGGGAGGGCACAGATACGCAGTATTTT.